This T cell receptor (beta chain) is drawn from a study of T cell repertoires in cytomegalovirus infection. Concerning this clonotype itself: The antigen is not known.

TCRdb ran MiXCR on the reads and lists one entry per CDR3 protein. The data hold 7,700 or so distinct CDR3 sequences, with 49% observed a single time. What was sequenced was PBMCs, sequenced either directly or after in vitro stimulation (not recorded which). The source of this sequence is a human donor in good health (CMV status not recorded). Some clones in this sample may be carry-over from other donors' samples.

Written as DNA, the CDR3 is TGTGCCAGCAGCCAGAACGGACCCGCAACTAATGAAAAACTGTTTTTT. It encodes CASSQNGPATNEKLFF. The V call is TRBV5-4, the J call TRBJ1-4; no definite D call. The germline gives CDR1 SGHNT, CDR2 YYREEE (reference sequence). The CDR3 spans 16 residues. V lost 4 bases and J 0 bases, leaving 13 bases between the germline ends.